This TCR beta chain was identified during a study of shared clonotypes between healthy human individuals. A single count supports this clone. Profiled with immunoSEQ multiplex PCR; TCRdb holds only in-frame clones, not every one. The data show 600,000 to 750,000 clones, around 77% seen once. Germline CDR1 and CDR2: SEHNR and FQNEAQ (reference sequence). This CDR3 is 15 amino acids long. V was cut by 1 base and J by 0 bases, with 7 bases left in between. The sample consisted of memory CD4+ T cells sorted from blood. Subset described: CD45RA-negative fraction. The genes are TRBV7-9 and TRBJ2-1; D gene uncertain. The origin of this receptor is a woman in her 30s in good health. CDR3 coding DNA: TGTGCCAGCAGCTTAGTACACAACTCCTACAATGAGCAGTTCTTC. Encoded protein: CASSLVHNSYNEQFF. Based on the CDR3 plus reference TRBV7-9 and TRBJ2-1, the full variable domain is DTGVSQNPRHKITKRGQNVTFRCDPISEHNRLYWYRQTLGQGPEFLTYFQNEAQLEKSRLLSDRFSAERPKGSFSTLEIQRTEQGDSAMYLCASSLVHNSYNEQFFGPGTRLTVL.